This is a list of T cell receptor beta chains from one sample in a study of T cells in Graves' hyperthyroidism and ophthalmopathy. TCRdb processed the multiplex PCR reads anew with MiXCR; each CDR3 protein has one entry. The sample lists hundreds of thousands of distinct CDR3 sequences, roughly 13% seen once, with 25% to 30% in the top ten. The sequencing input was blood. The receptors shown here come from a man between 45 and 60 years old with Graves' ophthalmopathy. The CDR3 runs from the conserved cysteine through the conserved F or W. The D gene is left open where the match is weak. Not every row has a clone size; where given, it reads once, few, many or a size class.

d_gene	abundance	j_gene	v_gene	CDR3aa	CDR3nt
NA	NA	TRBJ1-1	TRBV5-1	CASSIGQQNTEAFF	TGCGCCAGCAGCATAGGACAGCAGAACACTGAAGCTTTCTTT
TRBD2	few	TRBJ2-7	TRBV20-1	CSARVPSGSFYEQYF	TGCAGTGCTAGAGTTCCTAGCGGGAGTTTTTACGAGCAGTACTTC
NA	many	TRBJ1-4	TRBV7-9	CASSRERGKLFF	TGTGCCAGCAGCCGCGAACGGGGCAAACTGTTTTTT
TRBD2	NA	TRBJ2-3	TRBV20-1	CSAGGGTSGRIGTTDTQYF	TGCAGTGCGGGGGGGGGGACTAGCGGGAGAATTGGCACGACAGATACGCAGTATTTT
TRBD2	many	TRBJ2-1	TRBV6-1	CASSYPGLGTYNEQFF	TGTGCCAGCAGTTACCCGGGACTAGGAACTTACAATGAGCAGTTCTTC
TRBD2	once	TRBJ2-5	TRBV2	CASALGLAGGETQYF	TGTGCCAGCGCACTGGGACTAGCGGGAGGAGAGACCCAGTACTTC
NA	many	TRBJ2-2	TRBV18	CASSPLSGTGELFF	TGTGCCAGCTCACCACTTTCGGGCACCGGGGAGCTGTTTTTT
NA	many	TRBJ2-5	TRBV20-1	CSARDPAGSKETQYF	TGCAGTGCTAGAGATCCCGCAGGCTCGAAAGAGACCCAGTACTTC
TRBD2	many	TRBJ2-3	TRBV6-1	CASTNSGRASTDTQYF	TGTGCCAGCACAAATAGCGGGAGGGCTAGCACAGATACGCAGTATTTT
TRBD1	NA	TRBJ2-7	TRBV27	CASSLSTDRENSYEQYF	TGTGCCAGCAGTTTATCAACAGACAGGGAGAACTCCTACGAGCAGTACTTC
NA	NA	TRBJ2-7	TRBV12-3/TRBV12-4	CASSFHRASYEQYF	TGTGCCAGCAGTTTTCACAGGGCATCCTACGAGCAGTACTTC
TRBD2	many	TRBJ2-1	TRBV5-1	CASSLGLAGRSLYNEQFF	TGCGCCAGCAGCTTGGGTCTAGCGGGAAGGAGTTTGTACAATGAGCAGTTCTTC
NA	NA	TRBJ2-5	TRBV11-2	CASSLETGPPQETQYF	TGTGCCAGCAGCTTAGAGACGGGCCCGCCGCAGGAGACCCAGTACTTC
NA	many	TRBJ1-6	TRBV30	CAWSRQVNSPLHF	TGTGCCTGGAGTAGACAGGTTAATTCACCCCTCCACTTT
NA	NA	TRBJ2-2	TRBV28	CASSFPLGELFF	TGTGCCAGCAGTTTTCCTCTCGGGGAGCTGTTTTTT
TRBD1	NA	TRBJ1-6	TRBV3-1	CASSRGQGAKKSPLHF	TGTGCCAGCAGCCGGGGACAGGGAGCAAAAAAATCACCCCTCCACTTT
TRBD2	many	TRBJ2-7	TRBV5-6	CASSLGMLAGRSYEQYF	TGTGCCAGCAGCTTGGGGATGCTAGCGGGACGCTCCTACGAGCAGTACTTC
NA	few	TRBJ2-7	TRBV6-6	CASSYSSSGETGSHEQYF	TGTGCCAGCAGTTACTCCTCAAGCGGGGAGACAGGGTCCCACGAGCAGTACTTC
TRBD1	few	TRBJ1-6	TRBV7-9	CASSPPGQLNSPLHF	TGTGCCAGCAGCCCACCGGGACAGCTCAACTCACCCCTCCACTTT
NA	NA	TRBJ1-6	TRBV15	CATSRGGGNHSPLHF	TGTGCCACCAGCAGAGGTGGAGGGAACCATTCACCCCTCCACTTT
NA	NA	TRBJ2-1	TRBV29-1	CSVETSGSYNEQFF	TGCAGCGTTGAAACAAGCGGATCCTACAATGAGCAGTTCTTC
TRBD2	NA	TRBJ2-3	TRBV11-2	CASSLSPGLAGDTQYF	TGTGCCAGCAGCTTATCTCCGGGACTAGCGGGGGATACGCAGTATTTT
TRBD2	many	TRBJ2-7	TRBV27	CASSLWSSGLYEQYF	TGTGCCAGCAGTTTATGGTCTAGCGGGCTCTACGAGCAGTACTTC
NA	few	TRBJ1-3	TRBV7-2	CASSLGTVSGNTIYF	TGTGCCAGCAGCTTAGGGACAGTTTCTGGAAACACCATATATTTT
NA	many	TRBJ1-1	TRBV20-1	CSARATKYGAEAFF	TGCAGTGCTAGGGCAACCAAATATGGCGCTGAAGCTTTCTTT
NA	few	TRBJ2-1	TRBV19	CASSTGLSYNEQFF	TGTGCCAGTAGTACGGGGTTATCCTACAATGAGCAGTTCTTC
NA	many	TRBJ2-7	TRBV11-2	CASSLTGGLTYEQYF	TGTGCCAGCAGCTTAACAGGAGGGTTGACCTACGAGCAGTACTTC
NA	NA	TRBJ1-1	TRBV5-4	CASSPQPGGMNTEAFF	TGTGCCAGCAGCCCTCAACCAGGCGGCATGAACACTGAAGCTTTCTTT
NA	many	TRBJ1-2	TRBV30	CAWSRDVGYTF	TGTGCCTGGAGCAGGGACGTCGGCTACACCTTC
TRBD1	many	TRBJ1-5	TRBV12-3/TRBV12-4	CASSRAQGVEQPQHF	TGTGCCAGCAGTCGAGCGCAGGGGGTAGAGCAGCCCCAGCATTTT
NA	many	TRBJ2-2	TRBV3-1	CASSPNPDRTGELFF	TGTGCCAGCAGTCCAAACCCCGACCGCACCGGGGAGCTGTTTTTT
TRBD1	few	TRBJ2-1	TRBV19	CASSMRGQAYTYNEQFF	TGTGCCAGTAGTATGAGGGGACAGGCATATACCTACAATGAGCAGTTCTTC
NA	few	TRBJ2-7	TRBV20-1	CSADNTGAYEQYF	TGCAGTGCCGACAATACCGGGGCCTACGAGCAGTACTTC
TRBD2	few	TRBJ2-4	TRBV9	CASSVGGGGSGGGIQYF	TGTGCCAGCAGCGTAGGCGGAGGCGGGAGCGGGGGTGGCATTCAGTACTTC
TRBD2	NA	TRBJ2-7	TRBV20-1	CSARDPTSGSEQYF	TGCAGTGCTAGAGACCCCACTAGCGGGTCCGAGCAGTACTTC
NA	many	TRBJ2-7	TRBV6-5	CASSYSMGYYEQYF	TGTGCCAGCAGTTACTCGATGGGTTACTACGAGCAGTACTTC
TRBD1	NA	TRBJ2-5	TRBV10-2	CASRRTGTGRETQYF	TGCGCCAGCAGACGAACCGGGACAGGGCGAGAGACCCAGTACTTC
TRBD2	few	TRBJ2-7	TRBV19	CASSIATSGRYEQYF	TGTGCCAGTAGTATTGCTACTAGCGGGAGGTACGAGCAGTACTTC
TRBD1	NA	TRBJ1-2	TRBV7-2	CASSRPGTANGYTF	TGTGCCAGCAGCCGTCCCGGGACAGCAAATGGCTACACCTTC
TRBD2	NA	TRBJ2-1	TRBV25-1	CASSLGLAGRYNEQFF	TGTGCCAGCAGTCTGGGACTAGCGGGACGTTACAATGAGCAGTTCTTC
NA	many	TRBJ2-5	TRBV20-1	CSARDAAGTVHQYF	TGCAGTGCTAGAGATGCCGCGGGGACAGTTCACCAGTACTTC
NA	few	TRBJ2-1	TRBV3-1	CASSPSRYNEQFF	TGTGCCAGCAGCCCCAGCAGGTACAATGAGCAGTTCTTC
NA	NA	TRBJ2-5	TRBV20-1	CSASGATETQYF	TGCAGTGCTAGTGGCGCGACGGAGACCCAGTACTTC
NA	many	TRBJ1-1	TRBV18	CASSPNRVNTEAFF	TGTGCCAGCTCACCTAACAGAGTTAACACTGAAGCTTTCTTT
NA	many	TRBJ2-3	TRBV13	CASSFEAETNTDTQYF	TGTGCCAGCAGCTTCGAAGCGGAGACAAACACAGATACGCAGTATTTT